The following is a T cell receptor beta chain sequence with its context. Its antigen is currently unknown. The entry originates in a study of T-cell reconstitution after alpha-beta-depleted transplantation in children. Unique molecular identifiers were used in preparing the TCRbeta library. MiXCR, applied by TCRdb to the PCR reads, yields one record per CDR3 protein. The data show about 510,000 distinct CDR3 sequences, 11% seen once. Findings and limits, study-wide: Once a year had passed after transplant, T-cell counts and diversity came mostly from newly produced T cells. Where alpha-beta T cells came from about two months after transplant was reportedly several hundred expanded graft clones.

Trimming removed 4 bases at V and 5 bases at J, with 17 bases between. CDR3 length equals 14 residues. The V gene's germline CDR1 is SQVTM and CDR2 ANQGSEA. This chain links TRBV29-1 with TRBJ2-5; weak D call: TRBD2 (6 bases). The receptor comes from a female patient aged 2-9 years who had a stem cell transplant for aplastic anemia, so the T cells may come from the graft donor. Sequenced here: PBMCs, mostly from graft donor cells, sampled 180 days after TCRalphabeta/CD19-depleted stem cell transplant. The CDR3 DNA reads TGCAGCGTTGTCCAAGCGGGCCGTGGGGAGACCCAGTACTTC. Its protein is CSVVQAGRGETQYF.